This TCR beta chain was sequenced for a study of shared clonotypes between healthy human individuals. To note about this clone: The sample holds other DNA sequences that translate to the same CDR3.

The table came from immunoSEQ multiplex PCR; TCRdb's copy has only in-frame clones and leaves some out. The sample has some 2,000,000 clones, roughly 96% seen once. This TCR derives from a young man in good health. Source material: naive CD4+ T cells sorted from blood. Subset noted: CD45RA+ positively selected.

In nucleotides, the CDR3 is TGTGCCAGCAGTCTACGGACTAACTCCTACAATGAGCAGTTCTTC. Amino acid sequence: CASSLRTNSYNEQFF. J is TRBJ2-1 and V is TRBV27, with a tentative D call TRBD2 (6 bases). The CDR3 extends over 15 amino acids. V was trimmed by 5 bases and J by 0 bases, leaving 11 bases between them. Germline V gene sequence: CDR1 MNHEY, CDR2 SMNVEV (reference sequence).